Below are 15 T cell receptor beta chains sequenced from a single sample in a study of blood T cell repertoires in COVID-19. Sequencing was performed with immunoSEQ multiplex PCR; in TCRdb, only in-frame clones are kept and a portion is missing. The sample holds around 250,000 clones, 80% to 90% seen once. Material: PBMCs or T cells enriched from blood (not recorded which). The source of these receptors is a woman in her fifties or sixties who had recovered from COVID-19.

This rearrangement joins TRBV6-5 to TRBJ1-1; 7 bases are a match to TRBD1. The J segment lost 2 bases and the V segment lost 6 bases, leaving 6 bases of the junction unmatched. The CDR3 has 14 amino acids. The V gene's germline CDR1 is MNHEY and CDR2 SVGAGI. Here the CDR3 DNA reads TGTGCCAGCAGCGCTGGGACAGCTAACACTGAAGCTTTCTTT. Translation: CASSAGTANTEAFF.

V usage is TRBV5-1 and J usage is TRBJ2-7, with a weak D call TRBD2 (6 bases). Trimming pared 1 base from V and 2 bases from J, leaving 10 bases between. The CDR3 is 14 residues long. Per the germline V gene, CDR1 is SGHRS and CDR2 is YFSETQ. The chain's CDR3 is CASSLLGGTYEQYF. For the CDR3, the DNA is TGCGCCAGCAGCTTGCTGGGGGGAACCTACGAGCAGTACTTC. The variable domain in full, completed from reference TRBV5-1 and TRBJ2-7, reads KAGVTQTPRYLIKTRGQQVTLSCSPISGHRSVSWYQQTPGQGLQFLFEYFSETQRNKGNFPGRFSGRQFSNSRSEMNVSTLELGDSALYLCASSLLGGTYEQYFGPGTRLTVT.

This rearrangement joins TRBV6-5 to TRBJ2-1, with TRBD2 matching over 8 bases. Germline lookup yields CDR1 MNHEY and CDR2 SVGAGI. CDR3 length: 15 amino acids. With V trimmed by 5 bases and J by 4 bases, 7 bases remained unmatched. The DNA of the CDR3 is TGTGCCAGCAGTACCGAGCGGGAGTGGTACAATGAGCAGTTCTTC. The encoded protein is CASSTEREWYNEQFF.

The V gene is TRBV7-9, the J gene TRBJ2-1, with TRBD2 matching 9 bases. V was clipped by 5 bases and J by 3 bases; unmatched bases: 14. This CDR3 has 18 residues. CDR1 and CDR2 from the germline V gene are SEHNR and FQNEAQ (reference sequence). The CDR3 DNA sequence: TGTGCCAGCAGCCCTAGGAGCGGGAGGTCCCTCCACTACAATGAGCAGTTCTTC. It encodes CASSPRSGRSLHYNEQFF.

The chain employs TRBV5-4 and TRBJ1-4, with 7 bases fitting TRBD1. Trimming took 4 bases from V and 7 from J; bases not matched to a gene: 10. Germline CDR1 and CDR2: SGHNT and YYREEE (reference sequence). This CDR3 has 15 residues. The CDR3: CASSPGTDLREKLFF. The CDR3, as DNA: TGTGCCAGCAGCCCCGGGACAGACCTCCGTGAAAAACTGTTTTTT.

The V gene is TRBV7-2, the J gene TRBJ1-2, with TRBD1 matching over 9 bases. Germline V gene sequence: CDR1 SGHTA, CDR2 FQGNSA. Trimming cost V 5 bases and J 4 bases; bases outside gene matches: 5. The CDR3 is 14 residues long. CDR3 in DNA: TGTGCCAGCAGCGCGGACAGGGGATTCTATGGCTACACCTTC. Its translation is CASSADRGFYGYTF.

The V and J genes are TRBV19 and TRBJ1-2; no clear D. Germline-derived CDR1 and CDR2 are LNHDA and SQIVND (reference sequence). The CDR3 covers 14 residues. V was cut by 0 bases and J by 5 bases, with 10 bases left in between. CDR3 loop: CASSIDEGWYGYTF. In nucleotides, the CDR3 is TGTGCCAGTAGTATAGATGAGGGATGGTATGGCTACACCTTC.

The genes are TRBV28 and TRBJ2-2; the match to TRBD2 covers 11 bases. This CDR3 is 16 amino acids long. Germline V gene data show CDR1 as MDHEN and CDR2 as SYDVKM. Trimming removed 4 bases from V and 7 bases from J; junction bases left unmatched: 8. The CDR3 sequence: CASSSYSGRDGGELFF. The CDR3 nucleotides are TGTGCCAGCAGTTCCTATAGCGGGAGGGACGGCGGGGAGCTGTTTTTT.

The V and J genes are TRBV5-1 and TRBJ2-5; TRBD2 might be the D (5 bases). The CDR3 sequence is 13 residues long. The V gene lost 3 bases and the J gene lost 5 bases, with 11 bases spanning the gap. Germline lookup yields CDR1 SGHRS and CDR2 YFSETQ. CDR3 sequence: CASSSGKSETQYF. The CDR3 nucleotides are TGCGCCAGCAGCTCGGGGAAGTCTGAGACCCAGTACTTC.

V gene TRBV15 combines with J gene TRBJ1-2, with 9 bases aligning to TRBD1. Trimming cost V 2 bases and J 4 bases; bases outside gene matches: 2. The germline CDR1 and CDR2 sequences are LNHNV and YYDKDF (reference sequence). CDR3 size: 14 residues. The CDR3, as DNA: TGTGCCACCAGCAGACGGACAGGGGCCTATGGCTACACCTTC. Its translation: CATSRRTGAYGYTF.

The chain links TRBV5-6 to TRBJ2-7, with TRBD1 matching 7 bases. The V segment lost 7 bases and the J segment 0 bases; nucleotides outside the gene matches: 13. The germline V gene encodes CDR1 SGHDT and CDR2 YYEEEE. This CDR3 has 16 amino acids. Written as DNA, the CDR3 is TGTGCCAGCTACCTCGTGAGACAGGGAAGCTCCTACGAGCAGTACTTC. Protein product: CASYLVRQGSSYEQYF.

This chain joins TRBV28 and TRBJ2-7, with 7 bases matching TRBD2. The V and J ends lost 4 bases and 3 bases, in that order; junction bases with no gene match: 6. Germline V gene data show CDR1 as MDHEN and CDR2 as SYDVKM. The CDR3 sequence is 14 residues long. This chain's CDR3 is CASSSGREGYEQYF. In nucleotides, the CDR3 is TGTGCCAGCAGTTCGGGCAGGGAGGGCTACGAGCAGTACTTC.

This clone was seen more than once but under ten times. V usage is TRBV7-6 and J usage is TRBJ2-3; tentatively, D is TRBD1 (5 bases). V gave up 2 bases and J gave up 0 bases, with 6 bases separating them. Looked up from germline, CDR1 is SGHVS and CDR2 is FNYEAQ. There are 14 residues in the CDR3. As DNA, the CDR3 is TGTGCCAGCAGCTTACAGGGTAGCACAGATACGCAGTATTTT. This encodes CASSLQGSTDTQYF.

In DNA form, the CDR3 reads TGTGCCAGCAGCGCGAGCCCCCTAAGGGAGGAAACCGGGGAGCTGTTTTTT. It translates to CASSASPLREETGELFF. The chain employs TRBV9 and TRBJ2-2; tentative D call: TRBD2 (6 bases). From germline, CDR1 is SGDLS and CDR2 YYNGEE. V lost 3 bases and J 5 bases, leaving 20 bases between the germline ends. The CDR3 covers 17 residues.

This chain connects TRBV7-9 to TRBJ1-1; D might be TRBD1 (5 bases). The V end was cut by 4 bases, the J end by 7 bases, with 16 bases between. CDR3 length: 14 amino acids. Looked up from germline, CDR1 is SEHNR and CDR2 is FQNEAQ (reference sequence). CDR3 loop: CASSSRDRRYEAFF. The DNA for the CDR3 is TGTGCCAGCAGCTCCCGAGACAGAAGATATGAAGCTTTCTTT. The whole variable domain, filled in from reference TRBV7-9 and TRBJ1-1, reads DTGVSQNPRHKITKRGQNVTFRCDPISEHNRLYWYRQTLGQGPEFLTYFQNEAQLEKSRLLSDRFSAERPKGSFSTLEIQRTEQGDSAMYLCASSSRDRRYEAFFGQGTRLTVV.